The 28 T cell receptor beta chains in this list originate from one sample, sequenced in a study of blood T cell repertoires in COVID-19. Only in-frame clones appear in the TCRdb table, and some are missing; sequencing was by immunoSEQ multiplex PCR. The sample includes about 200,000 clones, approximately 87% seen only once; the top ten take about 6%. The specimen was peripheral blood. These receptors were obtained from a man aged 60 to 69 who had recovered from COVID-19.

The chain links TRBV28 to TRBJ1-5; 7 nucleotides agree with TRBD1. CDR1 is MDHEN, CDR2 SYDVKM, per germline. The CDR3 length is 14 residues. V lost 7 bases to trimming and J lost 2 bases; unmatched junction nucleotides: 5. CDR3 nucleotides: TGTGCCAGCATGACAGGGAACCGCAATCAGCCCCAGCATTTT. As protein: CASMTGNRNQPQHF. Filled out from reference TRBV28 and TRBJ1-5, the complete variable domain reads DVKVTQSSRYLVKRTGEKVFLECVQDMDHENMFWYRQDPGLGLRLIYFSYDVKMKEKGDIPEGYSVSREKKERFSLILESASTNQTSMYLCASMTGNRNQPQHFGDGTRLSIL.

V is TRBV5-4 and J is TRBJ1-3, with D hard to call. Per germline, CDR1 SGHNT and CDR2 YYREEE (reference sequence). Trimming shortened V by 6 bases and J by 0 bases, and 16 bases separated the two germline ends. The CDR3 contains 16 residues. This CDR3 reads CASMSGGSSSGNTIYF. CDR3 nucleotides: TGTGCCAGCATGAGTGGAGGCTCCAGCTCTGGAAACACCATATATTTT.

This rearrangement joins TRBV12-3 or TRBV12-4 to TRBJ2-3, with TRBD2 identical over 7 bases. The ends lost 1 base at V and 8 bases at J; junction bases unmatched: 0. This CDR3 contains 12 residues. The CDR3 nucleotides are TGTGCCAGCAGTTTAGTAGCGGGTACGCAGTATTTT. Translating it yields CASSLVAGTQYF.

The chain links TRBV28 to TRBJ1-1; D is uncertain. This CDR3 is built from 13 residues. Looked up from germline, CDR1 is MDHEN and CDR2 is SYDVKM. The V end was cut by 4 bases, the J end by 0 bases, with 6 bases between. The CDR3 protein is CASSSQMNTEAFF. The CDR3 coding sequence is TGTGCCAGCAGTTCCCAGATGAACACTGAAGCTTTCTTT. Full variable domain (outside the CDR3, taken from reference TRBV28 and TRBJ1-1): DVKVTQSSRYLVKRTGEKVFLECVQDMDHENMFWYRQDPGLGLRLIYFSYDVKMKEKGDIPEGYSVSREKKERFSLILESASTNQTSMYLCASSSQMNTEAFFGQGTRLTVV.

This chain uses TRBV19 with TRBJ1-4; weak D call: TRBD1 (5 bases). V was shortened by 1 base and J by 3 bases, with 12 bases between the two germline ends. In germline, CDR1 is LNHDA, CDR2 SQIVND (reference sequence). The CDR3 has 16 residues. CDR3 DNA sequence: TGTGCCAGTAGTATAGCCCGGTGGGGCCCTAATGAAAAACTGTTTTTT. Protein product: CASSIARWGPNEKLFF.

The table lists this clone with a count of one. The gene calls are TRBV12-3 or TRBV12-4 and TRBJ1-2; no definite D call. Trimming left V 3 bases short and J 4 bases short, with 6 bases between. The CDR3 runs 12 residues. The CDR3 nucleotides are TGTGCCAGCAGTTTCCAGGCCTATGGCTACACCTTC. Translating gives CASSFQAYGYTF.

Worth noting for this clone: The sample holds other DNA sequences that translate to the same CDR3. The chain recombines TRBV29-1 with TRBJ1-1; D call uncertain. In germline, CDR1 is SQVTM, CDR2 ANQGSEA. There are 13 residues in the CDR3. Trimming took off 6 bases at V and 0 bases at J, with 11 bases between the two ends. The CDR3 DNA reads as TGCAGCGTCGAACGGAGAATGAACACTGAAGCTTTCTTT. Its translation: CSVERRMNTEAFF.

There are a few counts of this clone. CDR3 region: CASSQDGGTGQPQHF. In DNA, the CDR3 is TGTGCCAGCAGCCAAGATGGAGGGACGGGGCAGCCCCAGCATTTT. The rearrangement links TRBV4-2 to TRBJ1-5, with D maybe TRBD1 (5 bases). Trimming stripped 0 bases from V and 7 bases from J, with 13 bases between. The CDR3 spans 15 residues. Germline V CDR1 and CDR2: LGHNA, YNFKEQ.

This clone was detected only once. This rearrangement joins TRBV6-5 to TRBJ1-1, with TRBD1 as a possible D gene (5 bases). This CDR3 spans 13 amino acids. V lost 0 bases and J 11 bases, leaving 13 bases between the germline ends. CDR1 is MNHEY, CDR2 SVGAGI, per germline. The CDR3 loop is CASSYSVRERAFF. The CDR3 bases are TGTGCCAGCAGTTACTCGGTCAGGGAAAGGGCTTTCTTT.

Points on this clone: Relative to the germline gene, one junction end is altered; a read error may explain this. V and J are TRBV6-5 and TRBJ1-3; D is unclear. This CDR3 is built from 14 residues. Germline values: CDR1 MNHEY, CDR2 SVGAGI. The DNA of the CDR3 is TGTGCCAGCAGGTGGTACGCGTCTGAAAACACCATATATTTT. This gives the protein CASRWYASENTIYF.

As regards this clone: At one boundary the junction diverges from the germline segment, which might be a read error. The chain joins TRBV28 to TRBJ1-5, with D unresolved. Per the germline V gene, CDR1 is MDHEN and CDR2 is SYDVKM. This CDR3 comprises 15 residues. The CDR3 region is CASSSPGASIQPQHF. In nucleotides, the CDR3 is TGTGCCAGCAGTTCACCGGGAGCGAGCATTCAGCCCCAGCATTTT.

The chain's CDR3 is CASSSLAGGRGDTQYF. The CDR3 coding sequence is TGCGCCAGCAGCTCCCTAGCGGGGGGCCGGGGGGATACGCAGTATTTT. J is TRBJ2-3 and V is TRBV5-1, with 11 bases matching TRBD2. This CDR3 comprises 16 residues. After removal of 3 bases from V and 6 bases from J, the junction contained 9 bases not matched to a gene. The germline V gene encodes CDR1 SGHRS and CDR2 YFSETQ.

The chain links TRBV6-2 or TRBV6-3 to TRBJ2-1; maybe TRBD2 (6 bases). The V gene lost 5 bases and the J gene lost 4 bases, with 12 bases spanning the gap. Germline CDR1 is MNHEY and CDR2 is SVGEGT. CDR3 length equals 14 residues. As DNA, the CDR3 is TGTGCCAGCAGTCTCGGGAGAAATTACAATGAGCAGTTCTTC. Its translation is CASSLGRNYNEQFF.

The V call is TRBV9, the J call TRBJ2-3, with 10 bases aligning to TRBD2. The CDR3 totals 15 residues. Per germline, CDR1 SGDLS and CDR2 YYNGEE. J lost 2 bases, V lost 3 bases, and 3 bases had no gene match. CDR3 DNA: TGTGCCAGCAGCGCACTAGCGGGGTACACAGATACGCAGTATTTT. Amino acids: CASSALAGYTDTQYF. Drawing the rest from reference TRBV9 and TRBJ2-3, the complete variable domain is DSGVTQTPKHLITATGQRVTLRCSPRSGDLSVYWYQQSLDQGLQFLIQYYNGEERAKGNILERFSAQQFPDLHSELNLSSLELGDSALYFCASSALAGYTDTQYFGPGTRLTVL.

Here the CDR3 reads CASGSAGSILEAFF. The CDR3 DNA sequence: TGTGCCAGCGGGTCCGCAGGGTCTATACTTGAAGCTTTCTTT. J is TRBJ1-1 and V is TRBV28, with D tentatively TRBD1 (5 bases). Trimming removed 8 bases at V and 7 bases at J, with 20 bases between. Germline V gene sequence: CDR1 MDHEN, CDR2 SYDVKM. The CDR3 runs 14 residues.

The V gene is TRBV18, the J gene TRBJ2-5; 7 bases map to TRBD1. V lost 1 base to trimming and J lost 4 bases; unmatched junction nucleotides: 6. The CDR3 spans 15 residues. Germline V CDR1 and CDR2: KGHSH, LQKENI. In DNA form, the CDR3 reads TGTGCCAGCTCACCACGAGGGGGCGGGTCAGAGACCCAGTACTTC. Protein product: CASSPRGGGSETQYF.

This clone is a singleton in its sample. The chain couples TRBV12-3 or TRBV12-4 to TRBJ1-4, with D tentatively TRBD1 (5 bases). V was pared by 2 bases and J by 11 bases, with 6 bases between. This CDR3 contains 11 residues. The CDR3 reads CASSLKGKLFF. DNA for the CDR3: TGTGCCAGCAGTTTAAAGGGGAAACTGTTTTTT.

The rearrangement uses TRBV2 and TRBJ2-7, with 9 bases identical to TRBD1. Germline CDR1 and CDR2: SNHLY and FYNNEI. V was clipped by 11 bases and J by 2 bases; unmatched bases: 7. The CDR3 is made up of 13 amino acids. CDR3 protein: CAGEGQGPYEQYF. The CDR3 DNA is TGTGCCGGGGAGGGACAGGGCCCCTACGAGCAGTACTTC.

This chain connects TRBV25-1 to TRBJ1-1, with D perhaps TRBD1 (6 bases). The CDR3 totals 13 residues. V was clipped by 6 bases and J by 5 bases, with 13 bases between them. Germline CDR1 and CDR2: MGHDK and SYGVNS. The CDR3 DNA reads TGTGCCAGCAGAATACAGGGAGTTACTGAAGCTTTCTTT. Its protein is CASRIQGVTEAFF.

The rearrangement joins TRBV19 to TRBJ1-1, with 7 positions matching TRBD1. This CDR3 is built from 16 residues. Germline-derived CDR1 and CDR2 are LNHDA and SQIVND (reference sequence). Germline trimming cut 2 bases from V and 5 bases from J; bases unmatched to any gene: 11. CDR3 region: CASSINPTGVTTEAFF. In DNA form, the CDR3 reads TGTGCCAGTAGTATAAACCCCACAGGGGTGACGACTGAAGCTTTCTTT. Combining the CDR3 with reference TRBV19 and TRBJ1-1 gives the whole variable domain DGGITQSPKYLFRKEGQNVTLSCEQNLNHDAMYWYRQDPGQGLRLIYYSQIVNDFQKGDIAEGYSVSREKKESFPLTVTSAQKNPTAFYLCASSINPTGVTTEAFFGQGTRLTVV.

V usage is TRBV12-3 or TRBV12-4 and J usage is TRBJ2-7; 9 bases agree with TRBD1. V dropped 6 bases and J dropped 4; count of bases not matched to a gene: 4. The CDR3 totals 13 residues. DNA for the CDR3: TGTGCCAGCAGCCTGGGACAGGGATACGAGCAGTACTTC. Protein sequence: CASSLGQGYEQYF.

The genes are TRBV13 and TRBJ1-6, with 7 positions matching TRBD1. CDR1 is PRHDT, CDR2 FYEKMQ, per germline (reference sequence). CDR3 length equals 16 residues. J lost 7 bases, V lost 0 bases, and 6 bases had no gene match. The CDR3 here is CASSLGSGTVNSPLHF. In DNA form, the CDR3 reads TGTGCCAGCAGCTTAGGATCCGGGACAGTGAATTCACCCCTCCACTTT. The full variable domain, completed using reference TRBV13 and TRBJ1-6, is AAGVIQSPRHLIKEKRETATLKCYPIPRHDTVYWYQQGPGQDPQFLISFYEKMQSDKGSIPDRFSAQQFSDYHSELNMSSLELGDSALYFCASSLGSGTVNSPLHFGNGTRLTVT.

Notes on this clone: This specimen includes other DNA sequences encoding the same CDR3. This chain joins TRBV30 and TRBJ1-1, with D perhaps matching TRBD1 (6 bases). CDR1 is GTSNPN and CDR2 is SVGIG in the germline V gene (reference sequence). The V gene lost 2 bases and the J gene lost 5 bases, with 9 bases spanning the gap. This CDR3 contains 12 residues. For the CDR3, the DNA is TGTGCCTGGAGTCGCAGGGGAACTGAAGCTTTCTTT. Protein: CAWSRRGTEAFF.

This clone occurred once. The J gene is TRBJ2-3, the V gene TRBV24-1, with TRBD2 matching 8 bases. Trimming cost V 9 bases and J 2 bases; bases outside gene matches: 6. The CDR3 has 14 amino acids. Germline lookup yields CDR1 KGHDR and CDR2 SFDVKD. CDR3 nucleotides: TGTGCCACCGGCGTAGCGGGGTCCACAGATACGCAGTATTTT. Its protein is CATGVAGSTDTQYF.

This sequence joins TRBV7-2 and TRBJ1-1, with a possible D match to TRBD1 (5 bases). The CDR3 contains 14 residues. Germline CDR1 SGHTA, CDR2 FQGNSA. V lost 5 bases, J lost 6 bases, and 16 bases lay in between. CDR3 coding DNA: TGTGCCAGCAGCCTGACGCGGGGGGGTGCTGAAGCTTTCTTT. This translates into CASSLTRGGAEAFF.

This clone was counted a single time. The chain carries TRBV16 and TRBJ1-4; TRBD1 matches at 12 bases. The CDR3 length is 14 residues. V shed 2 bases, J shed 8 bases, and the junction held 0 bases outside the gene matches. The germline gives CDR1 KGHSY, CDR2 FQNENV. The CDR3 region is CASSQGTGGEKLFF. The CDR3 DNA is TGTGCCAGCAGCCAAGGGACAGGGGGCGAAAAACTGTTTTTT.

The V and J genes are TRBV6-1 and TRBJ2-1, with 7 bases that match TRBD1. The V gene's germline CDR1 is MNHNS and CDR2 SASEGT. The CDR3 is made up of 18 amino acids. Germline trimming cut 4 bases from V and 0 bases from J; bases unmatched to any gene: 12. CDR3 amino acids: CASSGKAGTAYSYNEQFF. DNA for the CDR3: TGTGCCAGCAGTGGTAAGGCCGGGACAGCCTACTCCTACAATGAGCAGTTCTTC.

The chain couples TRBV18 to TRBJ2-3; a weak D match, TRBD2 (5 bases). V was cut by 3 bases and J by 4 bases, with 8 bases left in between. Germline-derived CDR1 and CDR2 are KGHSH and LQKENI. The CDR3 runs 13 residues. CDR3 region: CASSPPRADTQYF. In DNA form, the CDR3 reads TGTGCCAGCTCACCTCCGAGGGCAGATACGCAGTATTTT.